This T cell receptor beta chain was sequenced during a study of cytomegalovirus exposure and HLA in healthy donors (dated by TCRdb to 2016 to 2017). Background for the entire study: In an earlier analysis of some 610 of the donors, around 300 Gb of sequence data and 90 million to 130 million unique TCR beta sequences from about 180 million T cells were reported. Roughly 300 gigabases of sequencing data and about 92 million unique TCR sequences made up an early release that covered around 640 HLA-typed donors. The genetic ancestry cluster associated with self-reported Caucasian donors included about four fifths of the roughly 410 genotyped donors. The aim of the study was to test whether cataloging public T cell receptors could identify signatures of past pathogen exposure. The study profiled the T cell repertoires of hundreds of subjects by immunosequencing and related them to cytomegalovirus serostatus. In addition to the first cohort of 650 to 750 subjects, a separate validation cohort of 130 or so different subjects was used. High-throughput TCR immunosequencing, statistical association of individual TCRs with disease status, and machine learning were combined to predict cytomegalovirus infection status. A later analysis re-examined previously published TCR beta repertoires from 500 to 700 donors and added high-resolution HLA genotyping to investigate patterns of TCR occurrence. Rather than using new phenotypic data, the later analysis identified candidate immune exposures from TCR beta sequences and from how often those sequences occurred across donors. An earlier analysis of approximately 630 of the donors applied high-throughput TCR beta sequencing to assess whether each TCR beta V gene segment acted as functional or pseudogenic. Donor age, sex, ethnicity and CMV serostatus were compiled alongside the repertoire data. A later genetic analysis took genome-wide SNP genotypes for about three fifths of the 666 donors and used that subset as a discovery cohort. All discovery cohort repertoires had been generated on a single sequencing platform. Class I and class II HLA loci were covered by the typing at four-digit resolution. The number of donors typed differed by locus, with roughly 620-640 for A, B, C, DRB1 and DQB1, around 560 for DQA1, some 570 for DPA1, and 472 for DPB1. Because of strong linkage in the cohort, a few DR-DQ haplotypes were treated as single units for association and clustering. Among about 400 genotyped donors of the cohort, an average of around 240,000 unique TCR beta nucleotide sequences was sequenced per donor, of which roughly 17% were non-productive. Here is what the overall study found, with its caveats: According to the authors, the approach could potentially be generalized to other disease states and immunological phenotypes. A later analysis found that TCR association rates varied across HLA loci, with DRB1 alleles showing the most associated TCRs and HLA-C alleles the fewest. The classifier was reported to diagnose cytomegalovirus status with high specificity and sensitivity in both the original and validation cohorts. CMV serostatus was the only immune exposure information available for the cohort. A later analysis reported that several top co-occurrence clusters appeared linked to parvovirus B19, influenza, CMV and Epstein-Barr virus. HLA typing was unavailable for some donors at each locus, so association tests used only the typed subset. In a later analysis, some 18,000 TCR beta sequences were associated with specific HLA alleles at a false discovery rate of 0.05. Sequencing depth was assumed to be roughly uniform across donors in the presence/absence analyses, though that assumption may not hold. A cluster of highly shared sequence variants was judged likely to represent a technical artifact of the sequencing pipeline. In an earlier analysis of 587 of the donors, most TCR beta V segments appeared in productive rearrangements about 90% or about 30% of the time, broadly matching IMGT annotations. While some public TCRs were present in many individuals, most TCR sequences turned up only very rarely across donors. A later genetic analysis reported fewer N-insertions in productive TCRs among donors in an Asian-associated ancestry cluster than the approximately 670-donor mean. A further reported finding was that TCR beta sequences accurately predicted the HLA-A and HLA-B alleles for most subjects in the first cohort. The 87-base-pair reads could not distinguish some IMGT-functional V segments, including TRBV6-2 and TRBV6-3, so those segments were excluded. When HLA alleles, especially DR and DQ, strongly co-occurred, attributing TCR associations to individual alleles was difficult. In a later analysis, HLA-associated TCR beta chains were found to be more clonally expanded and to have lower generation probabilities than equally common non-associated chains. In this cohort, only TCR beta chains were sequenced, and detectable features were limited by the absence of alpha or paired-chain data. Correlated functional status among segregating V segments might reflect linkage disequilibrium, but an unknown experimental factor could not be ruled out. V-gene and J-gene trimming of TCR beta chains was associated with a missense DCLRE1C variant in a later genetic analysis, and the association was replicated in an independent cohort. A few of the identified cytomegalovirus-associated TCR beta chains were confirmed in vitro to be specific for cytomegalovirus antigens. Most CMV-associated TCR beta chains appeared to be HLA-restricted in a later analysis, and the HLA associations seemed to be driven largely by CMV exposure. The study gave a list of under 200 TCR beta chains associated with cytomegalovirus. Roughly 17 rarely observed V segments, including chromosome 9 orphons, were excluded from the earlier analysis of about 500 of the donors because counts were too low.

The protocol used for the library was the immunoSEQ multiplex PCR assay. For the multiplex PCR, a mixture combining 60 forward primers for TCR Vbeta segments and 13 reverse primers for TCR Jbeta segments was used. The CDR3 region of rearranged TCR beta genes was amplified from genomic DNA with a multiplex PCR assay. The Illumina HiSeq System was used to sequence the amplified TCR beta libraries as 87-base-pair reads. The paper's data handling went like this. A later analysis counted around 72 million unique TCR beta chains across the 550 to 750 repertoires, and approximately 11 million of these chains were shared by at least two donors. A nearest-neighbor algorithm error-corrected the raw reads and collapsed the reads into unique sequences, merging closely related sequences to remove PCR and sequencing errors. Alignment of CDR3 sequences to IMGT reference sequences was used to assign V, D and J gene segments. For a sequence to be retained, a match of at least six nucleotides to both a V gene segment and a J gene segment was required. Rearrangements were classified as productive when the CDR3 lacked stop codons and remained in frame with V and J, and all other rearrangements were classified as non-productive. CDR3 was defined according to IMGT convention as the region running from the second conserved V-encoded cysteine to the conserved J-encoded phenylalanine. Sequences without an unambiguous match to a single V gene segment were excluded from the earlier analysis of a few hundred of the donors. An earlier analysis of 450 to 650 of the donors called V segments functional above 56.7% productive rearrangements and segregating when the between-donor standard deviation exceeded 5%. A statistical classification framework was developed to diagnose cytomegalovirus status using the catalog of TCR beta chain sequences. V and J gene assignment, in a later analysis, came from comparing TCR nucleotide sequences with IMGT/GENE-DB human TR gene sequences. A later analysis assigned CDR3 sequences and most-parsimonious VDJ recombination scenarios with the TCRdist pipeline. In a later analysis, each TCR beta chain was defined by its CDR3 amino acid sequence together with its V-gene family, and reads lacking a unique V-gene family were excluded. A later analysis removed 550 to 700 highly shared, low-generation-probability nucleotide sequences to deal with suspected cross-contamination and a sequencing artifact. For each public chain, a later analysis derived a clonal expansion index from normalized ranks of inferred template counts within each repertoire. A later analysis computed generation probabilities with a VDJ recombination model fitted to out-of-frame rearrangements, and checked the results against IGoR. In a later analysis, hypergeometric tests were used to score TCR-TCR, TCR-HLA and TCR-CMV co-occurrence, with a repertoire-size bias correction applied to TCR pairs. To estimate false discovery rates, a later analysis permuted the HLA or CMV assignments 20 times. In a later analysis, co-occurring TCRs were grouped using DBSCAN, and TCRdist sequence similarity was added for clustering within HLA-allele-positive subsets. Repertoires with fewer than 30,000 or more than 120,000 public chains were left out of co-occurrence clustering, as were about 5 repertoires with anomalous nucleotide sharing. Not all clones reach the TCRdb copy of this immuneACCESS table, which keeps in-frame sequences only. Checked studies attribute under half of the gap to unresolved V genes and leave the rest unexplained. V and J calls and clone size are as listed in that table; D and trimming were resolved from the DNA. A total of approximately 100,000 clones appear in this sample, around three quarters of them only once. Clones ranked in the top ten supply approximately 15% of the sample.

Clipping removes 4 bases from V and 10 bases from J, with 12 as the unmatched junction base count. From cysteine to phenylalanine, the CDR3 is 16 amino acids long. The DNA shown is the 48-base CDR3, in frame from base 1. Via the germline V gene, CDR1 is MNHNS and CDR2 SASEGT. The cohort was made up of roughly 670 healthy bone marrow donors. Cohort members were all nominally healthy when sampled, although unrecorded immune exposures were likely present. The donor tested CMV seropositive, placing the donor among the 290 or so seropositive members of the cohort. A peripheral blood sample was provided by each donor, and peripheral blood mononuclear cells were used for TCR beta sequencing. The Qiagen DNeasy Blood Extraction Kit was used to extract genomic DNA from the blood cell samples. Concerning this clone: This clone's antigen is unknown. No base quality information exists; no much larger clone differs at one position.

Sequenced sample: PBMCs. The chain uses TRBV6-1 and TRBJ2-1; 11 of the junction bases match TRBD2. This clonotype originated in a man aged 55 to 69 in good health and CMV-seropositive. The CDR3 protein: CASSALAGGERGEQFF. The sequence in DNA is TGTGCCAGCAGTGCTCTAGCGGGGGGAGAGAGGGGGGAGCAGTTCTTC.